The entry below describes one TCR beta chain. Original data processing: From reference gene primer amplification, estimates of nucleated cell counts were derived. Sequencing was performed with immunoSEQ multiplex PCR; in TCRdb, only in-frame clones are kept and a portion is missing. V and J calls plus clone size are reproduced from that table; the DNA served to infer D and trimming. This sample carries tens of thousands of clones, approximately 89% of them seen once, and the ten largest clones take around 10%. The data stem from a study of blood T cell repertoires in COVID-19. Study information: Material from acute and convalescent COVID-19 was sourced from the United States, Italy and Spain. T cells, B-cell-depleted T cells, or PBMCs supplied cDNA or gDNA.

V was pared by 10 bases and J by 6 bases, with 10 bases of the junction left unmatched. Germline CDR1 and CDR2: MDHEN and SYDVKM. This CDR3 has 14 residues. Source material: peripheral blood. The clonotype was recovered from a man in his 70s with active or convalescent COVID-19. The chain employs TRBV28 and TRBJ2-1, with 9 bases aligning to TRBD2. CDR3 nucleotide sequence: TGTGCCACCACTTGGGCTAGCGGGGTCAATGAGCAGTTCTTC. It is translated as CATTWASGVNEQFF.